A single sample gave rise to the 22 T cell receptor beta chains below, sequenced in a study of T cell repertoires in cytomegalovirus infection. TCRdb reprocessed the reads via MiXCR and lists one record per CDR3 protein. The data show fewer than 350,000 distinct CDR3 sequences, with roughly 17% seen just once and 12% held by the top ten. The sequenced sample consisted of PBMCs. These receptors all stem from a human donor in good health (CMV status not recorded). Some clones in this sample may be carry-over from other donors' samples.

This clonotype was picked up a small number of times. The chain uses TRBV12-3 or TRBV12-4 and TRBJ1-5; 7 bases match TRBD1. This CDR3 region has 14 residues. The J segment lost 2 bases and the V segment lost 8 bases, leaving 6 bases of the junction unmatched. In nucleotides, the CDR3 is TGTGCCAGCGGGTCGGGACAGCGCAATCAGCCCCAGCATTTT. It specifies CASGSGQRNQPQHF.

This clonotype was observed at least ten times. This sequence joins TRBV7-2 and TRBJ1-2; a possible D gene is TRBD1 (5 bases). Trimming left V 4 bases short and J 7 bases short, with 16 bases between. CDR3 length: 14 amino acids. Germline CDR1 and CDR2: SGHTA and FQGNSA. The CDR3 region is CASSSTWRGFGYTF. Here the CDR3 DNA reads TGTGCCAGCAGCTCTACCTGGAGGGGTTTTGGCTACACCTTC.

Written as DNA, the CDR3 is TGCAGTGCTAACGAACACCGCACGAACTCCTACGAGCAGTACTTC. Translation: CSANEHRTNSYEQYF. The chain couples TRBV20-1 to TRBJ2-7; D gene uncertain. Germline V CDR1 and CDR2: DFQATT, SNEGSKA (reference sequence). The CDR3 length is 15 residues. V was cut by 4 bases and J by 0 bases, with 16 bases left in between.

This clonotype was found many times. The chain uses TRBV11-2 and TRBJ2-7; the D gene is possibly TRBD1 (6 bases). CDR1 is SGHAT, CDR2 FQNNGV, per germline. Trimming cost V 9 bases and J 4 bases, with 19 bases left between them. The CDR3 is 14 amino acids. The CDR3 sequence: CASSPPGQSYEQYF. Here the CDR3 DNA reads TGTGCCAGTTCACCTCCGGGACAATCTTACGAGCAGTACTTC.

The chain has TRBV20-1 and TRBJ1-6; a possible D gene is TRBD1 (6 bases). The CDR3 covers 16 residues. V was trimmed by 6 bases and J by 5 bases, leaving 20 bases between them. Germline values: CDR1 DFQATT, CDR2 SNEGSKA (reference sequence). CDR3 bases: TGCAGTGCCAAAAAAGACGGACAGTCGAATAATTCACCCCTCCACTTT. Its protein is CSAKKDGQSNNSPLHF.

The CDR3 bases are TGTGCCAGCAGTTTATCCGGACAGGGGTTGTGGGATGAAAAACTGTTTTTT. Translating it yields CASSLSGQGLWDEKLFF. This rearrangement joins TRBV27 to TRBJ1-4; TRBD1 matches at 9 bases. V shed 0 bases and J 6 bases; nucleotides not matched to a gene: 8. CDR1 is MNHEY, CDR2 SMNVEV, per germline (reference sequence). The CDR3 extends over 17 amino acids.

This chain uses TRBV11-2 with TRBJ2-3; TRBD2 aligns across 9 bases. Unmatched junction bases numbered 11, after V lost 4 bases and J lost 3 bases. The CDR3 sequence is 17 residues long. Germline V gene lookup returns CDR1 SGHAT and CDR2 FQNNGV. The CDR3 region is CASSSGRGGGATDTQYF. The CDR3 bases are TGTGCCAGCAGCTCGGGGAGGGGCGGGGGGGCGACAGATACGCAGTATTTT. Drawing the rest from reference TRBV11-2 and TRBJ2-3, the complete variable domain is EAGVAQSPRYKIIEKRQSVAFWCNPISGHATLYWYQQILGQGPKLLIQFQNNGVVDDSQLPKDRFSAERLKGVDSTLKIQPAKLEDSAVYLCASSSGRGGGATDTQYFGPGTRLTVL.

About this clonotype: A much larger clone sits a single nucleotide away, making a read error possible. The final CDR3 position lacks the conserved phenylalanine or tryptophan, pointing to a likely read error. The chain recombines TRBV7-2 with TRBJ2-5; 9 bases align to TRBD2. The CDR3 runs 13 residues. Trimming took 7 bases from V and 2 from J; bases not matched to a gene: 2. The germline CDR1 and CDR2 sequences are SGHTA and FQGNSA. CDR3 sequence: CASNSGGQETQYL. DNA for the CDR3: TGTGCCAGCAACAGCGGGGGGCAAGAGACCCAGTACCTC.

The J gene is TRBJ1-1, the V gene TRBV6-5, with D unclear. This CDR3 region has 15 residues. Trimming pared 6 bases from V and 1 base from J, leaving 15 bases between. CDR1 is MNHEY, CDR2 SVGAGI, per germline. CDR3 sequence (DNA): TGTGCCAGCAGGGAATACAGCGGGGAGAACACTGAAGCTTTCTTT. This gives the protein CASREYSGENTEAFF.

CDR3 in DNA: TGTGCCAGCCGTCTGACAGGGGGTACCCACAATCAGCCCCAGCATTTT. It specifies CASRLTGGTHNQPQHF. The chain recombines TRBV28 with TRBJ1-5; 9 nucleotides agree with TRBD1. The length of the CDR3 is 16 residues. Trimming took 8 bases from V and 3 from J; bases not matched to a gene: 11. The V gene's germline CDR1 is MDHEN and CDR2 SYDVKM.

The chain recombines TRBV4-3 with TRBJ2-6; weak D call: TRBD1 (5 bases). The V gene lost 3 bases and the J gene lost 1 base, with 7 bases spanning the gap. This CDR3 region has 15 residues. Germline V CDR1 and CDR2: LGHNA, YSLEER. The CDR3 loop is CASSHSGSGANVLTF. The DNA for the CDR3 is TGCGCCAGCAGCCACTCAGGGTCTGGGGCCAACGTCCTGACTTTC.

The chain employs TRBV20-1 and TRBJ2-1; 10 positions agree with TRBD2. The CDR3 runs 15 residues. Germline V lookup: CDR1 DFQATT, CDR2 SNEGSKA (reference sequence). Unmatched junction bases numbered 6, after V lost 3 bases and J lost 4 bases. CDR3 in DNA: TGCAGTGCTAGTGAAGCGGGGGGGCCTTACAATGAGCAGTTCTTC. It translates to CSASEAGGPYNEQFF.

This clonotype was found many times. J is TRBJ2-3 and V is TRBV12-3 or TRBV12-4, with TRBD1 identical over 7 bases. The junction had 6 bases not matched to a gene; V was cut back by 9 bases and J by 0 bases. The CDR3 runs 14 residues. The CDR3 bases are TGTGCCAGTACAGGGGCGCGAAGCACAGATACGCAGTATTTT. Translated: CASTGARSTDTQYF.

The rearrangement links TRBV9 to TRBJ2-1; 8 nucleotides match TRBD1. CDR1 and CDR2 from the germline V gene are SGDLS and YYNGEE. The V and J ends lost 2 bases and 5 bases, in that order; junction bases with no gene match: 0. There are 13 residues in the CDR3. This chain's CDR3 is CASSVTGDNEQFF. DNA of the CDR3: TGTGCCAGCAGCGTGACAGGGGACAATGAGCAGTTCTTC.

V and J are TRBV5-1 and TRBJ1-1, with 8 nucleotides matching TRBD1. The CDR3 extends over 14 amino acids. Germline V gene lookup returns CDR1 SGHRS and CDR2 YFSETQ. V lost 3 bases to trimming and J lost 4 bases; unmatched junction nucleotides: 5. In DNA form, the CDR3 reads TGCGCCAGCAGCTGGACAGGGTCGGGCACTGAAGCTTTCTTT. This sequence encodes CASSWTGSGTEAFF.

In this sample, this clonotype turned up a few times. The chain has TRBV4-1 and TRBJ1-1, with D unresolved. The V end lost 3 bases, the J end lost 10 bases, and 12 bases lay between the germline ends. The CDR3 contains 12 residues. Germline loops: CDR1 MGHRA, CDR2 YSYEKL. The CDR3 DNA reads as TGCGCCAGCAGCCATGGGCAGGAAGGAGCTTTCTTT. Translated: CASSHGQEGAFF.

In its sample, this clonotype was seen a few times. For the CDR3, the DNA is TGTGCCAGCAGCGCGACTAGCGGGGGGGCCGGAGTTAGGGAGCAGTACTTC. Its protein is CASSATSGGAGVREQYF. The V call is TRBV9, the J call TRBJ2-7; 14 nucleotides match TRBD2. The CDR3 covers 17 residues. The V segment lost 3 bases and the J segment 7 bases; nucleotides outside the gene matches: 12. The germline V gene has CDR1 SGDLS and CDR2 YYNGEE. Combining the CDR3 with reference TRBV9 and TRBJ2-7 gives the whole variable domain DSGVTQTPKHLITATGQRVTLRCSPRSGDLSVYWYQQSLDQGLQFLIQYYNGEERAKGNILERFSAQQFPDLHSELNLSSLELGDSALYFCASSATSGGAGVREQYFGPGTRLTVT.

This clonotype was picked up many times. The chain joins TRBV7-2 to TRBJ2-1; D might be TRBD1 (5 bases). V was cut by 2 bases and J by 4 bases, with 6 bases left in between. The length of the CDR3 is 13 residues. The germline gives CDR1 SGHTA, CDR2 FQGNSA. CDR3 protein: CASSLQGYNEQFF. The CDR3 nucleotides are TGTGCCAGCAGCTTACAGGGTTACAATGAGCAGTTCTTC.

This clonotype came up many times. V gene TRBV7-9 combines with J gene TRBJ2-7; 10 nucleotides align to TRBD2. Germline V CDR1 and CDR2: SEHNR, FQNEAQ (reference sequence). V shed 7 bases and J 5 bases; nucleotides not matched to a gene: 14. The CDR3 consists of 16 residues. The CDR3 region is CASIQTGTSEGHEQYF. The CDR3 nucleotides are TGTGCCAGCATTCAAACCGGGACTAGCGAAGGCCACGAGCAGTACTTC.

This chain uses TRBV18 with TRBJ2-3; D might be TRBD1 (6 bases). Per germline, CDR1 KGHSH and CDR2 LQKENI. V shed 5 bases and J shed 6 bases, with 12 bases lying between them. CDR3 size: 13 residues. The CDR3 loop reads CASSAQGSDTQYF. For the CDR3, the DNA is TGTGCCAGCTCAGCACAGGGATCGGATACGCAGTATTTT.

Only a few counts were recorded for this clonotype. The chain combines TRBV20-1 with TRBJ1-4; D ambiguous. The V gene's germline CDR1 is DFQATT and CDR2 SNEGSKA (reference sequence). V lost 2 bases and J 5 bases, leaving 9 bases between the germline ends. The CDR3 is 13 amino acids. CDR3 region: CSARHAPNEKLFF. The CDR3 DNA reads TGCAGTGCTAGACATGCCCCGAATGAAAAACTGTTTTTT.

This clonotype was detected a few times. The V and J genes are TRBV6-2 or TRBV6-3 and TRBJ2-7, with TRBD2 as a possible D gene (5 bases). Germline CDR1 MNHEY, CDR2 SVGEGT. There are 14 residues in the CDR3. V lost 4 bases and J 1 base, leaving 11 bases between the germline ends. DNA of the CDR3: TGTGCCAGCAGTTTGGAGGTTTATTCCTACGAGCAGTACTTC. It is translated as CASSLEVYSYEQYF.